This T cell receptor (beta chain) comes out of a study of blood T cell repertoires in COVID-19. On the study more broadly: T cells, B-cell-depleted T cells, or PBMCs provided the cDNA or gDNA that served as material.

This clone is medium-sized. Sequenced by immunoSEQ multiplex PCR; TCRdb stores in-frame clones only, minus some. The sample holds roughly 150,000 clones, 70% to 90% seen once. This sequence was found in a human donor in a cohort sampled during active COVID-19. The material sequenced was peripheral blood.

In DNA, the CDR3 is TGTGCCATCAGTCCTGATGGCTCACCCCTCCACTTT. Protein: CAISPDGSPLHF. The V and J genes are TRBV10-3 and TRBJ1-6; no clear D gene. Trimming took off 5 bases at V and 10 bases at J, with 9 bases between the two ends. The CDR3 runs to 12 residues. Germline CDR1 reads ENHRY; CDR2 reads SYGVKD.